The 2 T cell receptor beta chains below were found in one sample sequenced in a study of T cell responses to AZD1222 COVID-19 vaccine. Produced via immunoSEQ multiplex PCR; TCRdb's table is partial and in-frame only. Here the sample spans about 150,000 clones, more than 85% being singletons. The source was peripheral blood, collected 28 days after the second AZD1222 dose. These receptors all stem from an adult who received the AZD1222 COVID-19 vaccine.

The rearrangement joins TRBV5-4 to TRBJ2-7; D perhaps matches TRBD2 (5 bases). CDR3 length equals 13 residues. The V and J ends lost 5 bases and 4 bases respectively, with 13 bases between them. CDR1 and CDR2 from the germline V gene are SGHNT and YYREEE (reference sequence). The CDR3 DNA follows: TGTGCCAGCAGACCAATGACGGGATACGAGCAGTACTTC. This gives the protein CASRPMTGYEQYF.

The chain has TRBV9 and TRBJ2-1; 9 bases line up with TRBD1. Trimming took 2 bases from V and 4 from J; bases not matched to a gene: 10. Germline V CDR1 and CDR2: SGDLS, YYNGEE. CDR3 length: 17 residues. CDR3 amino acids: CASSVTAGTGIYNEQFF. The DNA of the CDR3 is TGTGCCAGCAGCGTGACCGCCGGGACAGGGATTTACAATGAGCAGTTCTTC.